A single T cell receptor (beta chain) is shown here with its context. The source of the sample is a study of blood T cell repertoires in COVID-19. Deletions cut 1 base from V and 2 bases from J, with 13 bases between. The CDR3 is 15 residues long. CDR1 is SGHRS and CDR2 is YFSETQ in the germline V gene. Sequencing was performed with immunoSEQ multiplex PCR; in TCRdb, only in-frame clones are kept and a portion is missing. The sample lists fewer than 500,000 clones, roughly 89% occurring once. J is TRBJ2-7 and V is TRBV5-1, with D perhaps matching TRBD1 (6 bases). The specimen was peripheral blood. This clonotype was obtained from a woman aged 30 to 39 with active or convalescent COVID-19. DNA for the CDR3: TGCGCCAGCAGCTTGAACCAGGGGCCTACCTACGAGCAGTACTTC. This gives the protein CASSLNQGPTYEQYF.